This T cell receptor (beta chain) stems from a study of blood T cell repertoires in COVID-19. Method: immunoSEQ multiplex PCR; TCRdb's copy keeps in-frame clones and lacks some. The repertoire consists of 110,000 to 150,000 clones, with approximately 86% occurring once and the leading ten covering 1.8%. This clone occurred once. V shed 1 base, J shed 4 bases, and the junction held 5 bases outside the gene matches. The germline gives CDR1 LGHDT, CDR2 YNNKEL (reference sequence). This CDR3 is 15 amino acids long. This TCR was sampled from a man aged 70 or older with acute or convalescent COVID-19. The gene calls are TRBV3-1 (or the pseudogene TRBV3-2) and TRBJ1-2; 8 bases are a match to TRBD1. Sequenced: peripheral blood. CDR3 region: CASSQATGAGYGYTF. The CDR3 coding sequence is TGTGCCAGCAGCCAAGCGACAGGGGCCGGCTATGGCTACACCTTC.